The rows below give T cell receptor beta chains drawn from one sample of a study of cytomegalovirus exposure and HLA in healthy donors. Generated by immunoSEQ multiplex PCR, the TCRdb table keeps only in-frame clones and is missing some. The data hold about 120,000 clones, with roughly 80% observed a single time. The sample taken for sequencing was PBMCs. These receptors came from a female donor in good health and CMV-seronegative. CDR3s include the opening cysteine and the closing phenylalanine or tryptophan. A D gene is named only where the DNA matches it firmly. Size tells how often a clone was seen (once, few, many) or the class of an expanded clone, and some rows leave it out.

v_gene	abundance	d_gene	j_gene	CDR3nt	CDR3aa
TRBV5-1	-	-	TRBJ1-3	TGCGCCAGCAGCTTGACCACCATCCAGAACTCTGGAAACACCATATATTTT	CASSLTTIQNSGNTIYF
TRBV7-8	few	TRBD1	TRBJ2-4	TGTGCCAGCAGTCTAGGACCCTCGGGACAGGGGTACTTC	CASSLGPSGQGYF
TRBV5-6	-	-	TRBJ1-1	TGTGCCAGCAGCCGTTTTGGGGGGGTGAACACTGAAGCTTTCTTT	CASSRFGGVNTEAFF
TRBV7-2	once	TRBD1	TRBJ2-7	TGTGCCAGCAGCCCTGGACAGGGCGCCTACGAGCAGTACTTC	CASSPGQGAYEQYF
TRBV2	-	-	TRBJ1-2	TGTGCCAGCAGTGGATCGAGAGGTGGCTACACCTTC	CASSGSRGGYTF
TRBV4-3	few	TRBD2	TRBJ2-6	TGCGCCAGCAGCCGTCCAGCGGGGGGAGACTCTGGGGCCAACGTCCTGACTTTC	CASSRPAGGDSGANVLTF
TRBV4-1	-	-	TRBJ1-2	TGCGCCAGCAGCCAAGATAACGGGAGAACTGCTAACTATGGCTACACCTTC	CASSQDNGRTANYGYTF
TRBV19	once	-	TRBJ1-3	TGTGCCAGTACCACATCGACCGACGTCAGGGTTACATTT	CASTTSTDVRVTF
TRBV30	-	-	TRBJ2-7	TGTGCCTGGACCGACAGCTCCTACGAGCAGTACTTC	CAWTDSSYEQYF
TRBV5-6	-	-	TRBJ2-7	TGTGCCAGCAGCTCTCTAACTGGCGGGTACGAGCAGTACTTC	CASSSLTGGYEQYF
TRBV6-6	-	TRBD1	TRBJ2-1	TGTGCCAGCAGTTCTGACAGGGGCCAAGGTAATGAGCAGTTCTTC	CASSSDRGQGNEQFF
TRBV7-6	-	TRBD2	TRBJ2-1	TGTGCCAGCAGCTCGACGCCGACTAGCAACTCCAATGAGCAGTTCTTC	CASSSTPTSNSNEQFF
TRBV30	-	-	TRBJ2-5	TGTGCCTGGAGGAGGACATTCTTCCAAGAGACCCAGTACTTC	CAWRRTFFQETQYF
TRBV10-3	few	TRBD1	TRBJ1-1	TGTGCCAGCTGGACAGGGATAATGAACACTGAAGCTTTCTTT	CASWTGIMNTEAFF
TRBV20-1	-	-	TRBJ1-2	TGCAGTGCTAGGGTGGGGGGAGGCTACACCTTC	CSARVGGGYTF
TRBV7-8	-	-	TRBJ2-1	TGTGCCAGCAGCTTAACGATAGACTACAATGAGCAGTTCTTC	CASSLTIDYNEQFF
TRBV10-3	-	TRBD2	TRBJ2-7	TGTGCCATCAGTGAATCATTCCAATGGCGGGGGGCCGCAGGCGAGCAGTACTTC	CAISESFQWRGAAGEQYF
TRBV5-7	-	-	TRBJ1-2	TGTGCCAGCAGCTCTGAACGGGGAAGACTGCCGTATGGCTACACCTTC	CASSSERGRLPYGYTF
TRBV2	-	-	TRBJ2-3	TGTGCCAGCAGGGCCCGACAGGTCGATACGCAGTATTTT	CASRARQVDTQYF
TRBV19	-	TRBD1	TRBJ1-1	TGTGCCAGTAGGGGGGACAGGAACACTGAAGCTTTCTTT	CASRGDRNTEAFF
TRBV5-6	-	-	TRBJ2-7	TGTGCCAGCAGGCGGGGTCTAGTAGGCGAGCAGTACTTC	CASRRGLVGEQYF
TRBV19	-	TRBD2	TRBJ2-1	TGTGCCAGTATGCCGACTAGCGGGGGGGTCAATGAGCAGTTCTTC	CASMPTSGGVNEQFF
TRBV5-1	once	-	TRBJ1-2	TGCGCCAGCAGCTTGGCCAGGGGCGACGGCTACACCTTC	CASSLARGDGYTF
TRBV19	-	TRBD1	TRBJ1-2	TGTGCCAGCGTACAGGGGTATGGCTACACCTTC	CASVQGYGYTF
TRBV5-6	-	TRBD1	TRBJ1-5	TGTGCCAGCAGCAAGGGACAGGGTAGTGAATACAATCAGCCCCAGCATTTT	CASSKGQGSEYNQPQHF